This is a list of T cell receptor beta chains from one sample in a study of blood T cell repertoires in COVID-19. Only in-frame clones appear in the TCRdb table, and some are missing; sequencing was by immunoSEQ multiplex PCR. The data hold 320,000 or so clones, with roughly 87% observed a single time. Sequencing used PBMCs or T cells enriched from blood (not recorded which). The receptors come from a woman aged 30 to 39 who had recovered from COVID-19. Each CDR3 is given with its conserved first and last residue. Fields, in order: V gene, J gene, D gene, clone size, CDR3 DNA, CDR3 protein. The D gene is left open where the match is weak. Clone size is not always given. Where it is, it says once, few, many or a class for expanded clones.

TRBV28	TRBJ1-2	NA	NA	TGTGCCAGCAGTTTAGGGGCAGGGGCAGGTGGCTACACCTTC	CASSLGAGAGGYTF
TRBV12-3/TRBV12-4	TRBJ1-1	NA	NA	TGTGCCAGCAGCGACAGGCCGAACACTGAAGCTTTCTTT	CASSDRPNTEAFF
TRBV14	TRBJ2-5	TRBD1	NA	TGTGCCAGCAGCCAAGGACTCCGACAGGGGGCGGGAGTTGCCCAAGAGACCCAGTACTTC	CASSQGLRQGAGVAQETQYF
TRBV2	TRBJ1-1	NA	NA	TGTGCCATCACTCAGGCAATGAACACTGAAGCTTTCTTT	CAITQAMNTEAFF
TRBV12-3/TRBV12-4	TRBJ2-5	NA	NA	TGTGCCAGCTCCCTTGGCGGCTATGAGACCCAGTACTTC	CASSLGGYETQYF
TRBV3-1/TRBV3-2	TRBJ2-7	NA	NA	TGTGCCAGCAGCCGGGCATCCTACGAGCAGTACTTC	CASSRASYEQYF
TRBV5-1	TRBJ2-3	NA	NA	TGCGCCAGCAGCCCCGAGGGCACAGATACGCAGTATTTT	CASSPEGTDTQYF
TRBV2	TRBJ1-3	NA	NA	TGTGCCAGCAGCCCATCCGGGGAAAGCTCTGGAAACACCATATATTTT	CASSPSGESSGNTIYF
TRBV11-2	TRBJ2-3	NA	NA	TGTGCCAGCAGCTTATTTAGGTTGGCGGCCACAGATACGCAGTATTTT	CASSLFRLAATDTQYF
TRBV18	TRBJ2-5	NA	NA	TGTGCCAGCTCACCTCAGGGTAGCCAAGAGACCCAGTACTTC	CASSPQGSQETQYF
TRBV5-6	TRBJ1-4	NA	NA	TGTGCCAGCAGCACTATGGCAGGGAGGTCGGCTAATGAAAAACTGTTTTTT	CASSTMAGRSANEKLFF
TRBV7-9	TRBJ1-2	NA	NA	TGTGCCAGCAGCTTAAGTGCCCAGTCGTATGGCTACACCTTC	CASSLSAQSYGYTF
TRBV30	TRBJ2-1	TRBD2	NA	TGTGCCTGGAGACCGAGCGGGGAGGGCCCTCGCAGTGAGCAGTTCTTC	CAWRPSGEGPRSEQFF
TRBV4-3	TRBJ1-1	TRBD1	NA	TGCGCCAGCAGCCAACCCCGGGGGACAGGGATGAACACTGAAGCTTTCTTT	CASSQPRGTGMNTEAFF
TRBV6-2/TRBV6-3	TRBJ1-6	NA	NA	TGTGCCAGCAGTGACCCTCGGGGGGTAAATTCACCCCTCCACTTT	CASSDPRGVNSPLHF
TRBV7-9	TRBJ1-3	TRBD1	few	TGTGCCAGCAGCTTAAAGGACAGGGGCTCTGGAAACACCATATATTTT	CASSLKDRGSGNTIYF
TRBV5-4	TRBJ2-2	TRBD1	NA	TGTGCCAGCAGCCTAAGGACAGGCAGGACCCCCGGGGAGCTGTTTTTT	CASSLRTGRTPGELFF
TRBV10-3	TRBJ1-2	TRBD1	once	TGTGCCACCGCAGGGGGTCCGAAATATGGCTACACCTTC	CATAGGPKYGYTF
TRBV24-1	TRBJ2-5	TRBD1	NA	TGTGCCACCAGTGATTTGCTACCAGGGGGAAGAGAGACCCAGTACTTC	CATSDLLPGGRETQYF
TRBV6-2/TRBV6-3	TRBJ2-1	TRBD2	NA	TGTGCCAGCAGTTCCCTGAGGGCTAGCGGGATTTACAATGAGCAGTTCTTC	CASSSLRASGIYNEQFF
TRBV29-1	TRBJ2-7	TRBD1	NA	TGCAGCGCCAACGAACCTAGACAGGGGTACTACGAGCAGTACTTC	CSANEPRQGYYEQYF
TRBV7-9	TRBJ2-2	NA	NA	TGTGCCAGCAGCTCCACAGTCAGCCCCCAGTCAGGGATCGCCGGGGAGCTGTTTTTT	CASSSTVSPQSGIAGELFF
TRBV6-4	TRBJ1-2	NA	NA	TGTGCCAGCAGTGACTCGAAGGGAGGGACCTATGGCTACACCTTC	CASSDSKGGTYGYTF
TRBV28	TRBJ2-7	NA	NA	TGTGCCAGCAGTTTAGCGCGCGGAGCCTACGAGCAGTACTTC	CASSLARGAYEQYF
TRBV9	TRBJ1-1	TRBD1	NA	TGTGCCAGCAGCGTAGCGGGACAGCCAGACACTGAAGCTTTCTTT	CASSVAGQPDTEAFF
TRBV10-3	TRBJ1-2	TRBD1	NA	TGTGCCATCAGTGTTGGGGACAGGGGAGTTGGCGGCTACACCTTC	CAISVGDRGVGGYTF
TRBV5-1	TRBJ2-5	TRBD1	NA	TGCGCCAGCAGCAACGGACAGGGCCTTTATCTCGTCACGGAGACCCAGTACTTC	CASSNGQGLYLVTETQYF
TRBV18	TRBJ1-1	TRBD1	NA	TGTGCCAGCTCCCCGCGGACAGGGATTAATGTGGGCACTGAAGCTTTCTTT	CASSPRTGINVGTEAFF
TRBV3-1/TRBV3-2	TRBJ1-1	TRBD1	NA	TGTGCCAGCAGCCAAGTAATTCGCTTTCGGTACCAGACAATTCCGGGACAGGGAGCTGAAGCTTTCTTT	CASSQVIRFRYQTIPGQGAEAFF
TRBV5-1	TRBJ1-2	TRBD1	NA	TGCGCCAGCAGCTTGGCTCCGGGACAGGGACATGGCTACACCTTC	CASSLAPGQGHGYTF
TRBV5-4	TRBJ2-1	TRBD2	NA	TGTGCCAGCAGCTTGGGCGGGGGAGCTTACAATGAGCAGTTCTTC	CASSLGGGAYNEQFF
TRBV7-2	TRBJ2-2	NA	NA	TGTGCCAGCAGCTTATACGGGGGATCGAACACCGGGGAGCTGTTTTTT	CASSLYGGSNTGELFF
TRBV11-2	TRBJ2-7	NA	once	TGTGCCAGCAGCTTAGTGGACAGAAACTACGAGCAGTACTTC	CASSLVDRNYEQYF
TRBV11-2	TRBJ1-2	TRBD1	NA	TGTGCCAGCAGCTTTGGACAGGCAAACTATGGCTACACCTTC	CASSFGQANYGYTF
TRBV9	TRBJ1-2	TRBD1	NA	TGTGCCAGCAGCGTAGAGGCCGGGACAGGGAACTATGGCTACACCTTC	CASSVEAGTGNYGYTF
TRBV4-3	TRBJ2-1	TRBD1	NA	TGCGCCAGCAGCCGGAGCCCTCAGGGGGATGAGCAGTTCTTC	CASSRSPQGDEQFF
TRBV11-2	TRBJ1-4	NA	NA	TGTGCCAGCAGCCCCCTGGGGCAGGCGGGGGAAAAACTGTTTTTT	CASSPLGQAGEKLFF
TRBV10-1	TRBJ2-7	NA	NA	TGCGCCAGCAGCCCTACCTTAGCCTACGAGCAGTACTTC	CASSPTLAYEQYF
TRBV24-1	TRBJ2-6	NA	NA	TGTGCCACCAGTGATTGGGACACTGGTGTCCTGACTTTC	CATSDWDTGVLTF
TRBV21-1	TRBJ2-7	NA	NA	TGTGCCAGCAGCATCAATGACCGGGACAGGGGGCGACGGGGGGACGAGCAGTACTTC	CASSINDRDRGRRGDEQYF
TRBV25-1	TRBJ1-6	NA	NA	TGTGTCCAACCGGCGGGCAAGAGCTCCTATAATTCACCCCTCCACTTT	CVQPAGKSSYNSPLHF
TRBV6-2/TRBV6-3	TRBJ2-3	TRBD2	few	TGTGCCAGCAGTTACGCGGGACTAGCCAAAACTAGCACAGATACGCAGTATTTT	CASSYAGLAKTSTDTQYF
TRBV28	TRBJ1-6	NA	NA	TGTGCCAGCAGGCCCCTGGACGGGGGCTCCTATAATTCACCCCTCCACTTT	CASRPLDGGSYNSPLHF
TRBV5-1	TRBJ2-2	NA	NA	TGCGCCAGCAGCCTCCTATCTGGGGGGGCCCCTTTTGGAGGGGAGCTGTTTTTT	CASSLLSGGAPFGGELFF
TRBV19	TRBJ2-7	TRBD1	once	TGTGCCAGTAGTGGGACAGGGTCCTACGAGCAGTACTTC	CASSGTGSYEQYF